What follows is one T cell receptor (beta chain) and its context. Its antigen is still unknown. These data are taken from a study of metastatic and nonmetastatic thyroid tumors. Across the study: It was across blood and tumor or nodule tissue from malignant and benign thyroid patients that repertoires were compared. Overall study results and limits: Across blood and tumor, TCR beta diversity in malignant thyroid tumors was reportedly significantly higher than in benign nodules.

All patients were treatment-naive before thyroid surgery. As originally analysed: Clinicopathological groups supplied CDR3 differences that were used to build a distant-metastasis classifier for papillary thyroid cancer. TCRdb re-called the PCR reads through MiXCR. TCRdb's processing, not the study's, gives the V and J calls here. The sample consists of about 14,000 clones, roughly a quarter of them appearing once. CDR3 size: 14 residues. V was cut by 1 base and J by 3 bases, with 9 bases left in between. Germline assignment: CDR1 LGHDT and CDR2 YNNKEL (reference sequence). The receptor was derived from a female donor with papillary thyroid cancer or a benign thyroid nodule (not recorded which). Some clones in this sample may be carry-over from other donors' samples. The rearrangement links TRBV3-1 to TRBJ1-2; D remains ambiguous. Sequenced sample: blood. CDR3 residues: CASSQGGRDYGYTF. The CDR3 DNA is TGTGCCAGCAGCCAAGGAGGACGAGACTATGGCTACACCTTC.